The clone carrying this TCR beta chain was seen at least ten times. Its antigen is currently unknown. The data are from a study of metastatic and nonmetastatic thyroid tumors. Study observations and caveats: Across blood and tumor, TCR beta diversity in malignant thyroid tumors was reportedly significantly higher than in benign nodules.

Per the original data handling: The study took CDR3 differences across clinicopathological groups and made a distant-metastasis classifier for papillary thyroid cancer from them. TCRdb reassembled clones from the PCR reads with MiXCR. For this entry, the V and J calls and clone size follow TCRdb and not the study's own pipeline. The table has over 9,000 clones, approximately 12% seen once. Every patient underwent thyroid surgery untreated. The receptor was isolated from a female donor with papillary thyroid cancer or a benign thyroid nodule (not recorded which). Some clones in this sample may be carry-over from other donors' samples. The sample comprised blood.

CDR3 bases: TGTGCCAGCAGCTCGTTTGATGGCTACACCTTC. Its translation: CASSSFDGYTF. The chain links TRBV11-2 to TRBJ1-2; D unresolved. Deletions cut 4 bases from V and 6 bases from J, with 6 bases between. The CDR3 sequence is 11 residues long. CDR1 is SGHAT and CDR2 is FQNNGV in the germline V gene.